A selection of T cell receptor beta chains follows, all from one sample in a study of response to subunit inactivated influenza vaccine. TCRdb reprocessed the RT-PCR reads via MiXCR and lists one record per CDR3 protein. In the table there are hundreds of thousands of distinct CDR3 sequences, 7.5% to 8.5% of which are singletons. The sequences come from PBMCs from blood, collected less than 30 months after vaccination. The source is a man aged 45 to 70 who received an inactivated influenza vaccine. Each CDR3 is given with its conserved first and last residue. The D gene is left open where the match is weak. Size values are once, few and many counts, or a class for expanded clones, and some rows have none.

V gene	clone size	D gene	J gene	CDR3 protein	CDR3 DNA
TRBV9	few	.	TRBJ2-7	CASSPSGQSSYEQYF	TGTGCCAGCAGCCCCTCCGGACAGAGCTCCTACGAGCAGTACTTC
TRBV7-2	.	TRBD2	TRBJ2-5	CASSSRTSGSLRETQYF	TGTGCCAGCAGCTCCAGGACTAGCGGGAGTTTAAGAGAGACCCAGTACTTC
TRBV4-2	.	.	TRBJ2-3	CASSQPPAGTDTQYF	TGTGCCAGCAGCCAACCCCCTGCAGGCACAGATACGCAGTATTTT
TRBV10-3	.	.	TRBJ2-2	CAIRRTDANTGELFF	TGTGCCATCAGAAGGACAGACGCGAACACCGGGGAGCTGTTTTTT
TRBV6-1	few	TRBD1	TRBJ2-1	CASRSGTGTYNEQFF	TGTGCCAGCAGATCCGGGACAGGGACCTACAATGAGCAGTTCTTC
TRBV9	few	TRBD1	TRBJ2-1	CASSVENGGTGRNEQFF	TGTGCCAGCAGCGTAGAAAATGGGGGGACAGGGAGGAATGAGCAGTTCTTC
TRBV20-1	few	TRBD2	TRBJ2-2	CSARDPVAGNTGELFF	TGCAGTGCTAGAGATCCGGTAGCGGGTAACACCGGGGAGCTGTTTTTT
TRBV29-1	many	.	TRBJ2-3	CSVNGGGTDTQYF	TGCAGCGTTAACGGCGGGGGCACAGATACGCAGTATTTT
TRBV10-3	few	.	TRBJ1-5	CAISERYFSNQPQHF	TGTGCCATCAGTGAACGGTACTTCAGCAATCAGCCCCAGCATTTT
TRBV12-3/TRBV12-4	.	TRBD2	TRBJ2-1	CASSLTSGGVGEQFF	TGTGCCAGCAGCCTAACTAGCGGGGGGGTTGGTGAGCAGTTCTTC